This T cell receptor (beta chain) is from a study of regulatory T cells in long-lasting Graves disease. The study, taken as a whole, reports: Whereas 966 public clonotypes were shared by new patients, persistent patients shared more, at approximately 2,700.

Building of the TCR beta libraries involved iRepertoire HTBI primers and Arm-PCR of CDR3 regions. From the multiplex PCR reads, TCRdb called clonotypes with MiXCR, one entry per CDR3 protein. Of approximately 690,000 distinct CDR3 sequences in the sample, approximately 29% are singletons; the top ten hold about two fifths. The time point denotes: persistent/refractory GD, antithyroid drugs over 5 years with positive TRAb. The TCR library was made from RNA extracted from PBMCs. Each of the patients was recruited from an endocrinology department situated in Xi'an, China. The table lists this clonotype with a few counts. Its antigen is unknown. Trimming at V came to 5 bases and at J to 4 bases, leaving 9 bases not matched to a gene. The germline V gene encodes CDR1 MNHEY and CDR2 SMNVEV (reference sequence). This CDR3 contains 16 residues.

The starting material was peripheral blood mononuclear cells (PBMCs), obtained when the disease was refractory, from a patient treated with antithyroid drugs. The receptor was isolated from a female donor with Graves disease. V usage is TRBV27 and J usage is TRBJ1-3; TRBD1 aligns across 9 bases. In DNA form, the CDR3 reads TGTGCCAGCAGTCCCCAGGACAGGGGATACGGAAACACCATATATTTT. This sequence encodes CASSPQDRGYGNTIYF.